What follows are 15 T cell receptor beta chains derived from one specimen sequenced in a study of T-cell reconstitution after alpha-beta-depleted transplantation in children. The TCRbeta library incorporated unique molecular identifiers. TCRdb passed the PCR reads through MiXCR, listing each CDR3 protein once. The table shows about 110,000 distinct CDR3 sequences, with approximately 6.6% occurring only once. The starting material was PBMCs, mostly from graft donor cells, obtained 360 days after TCRalphabeta/CD19-depleted stem cell transplant. All receptors derive from a male patient between 2 and 10 years old who had a stem cell transplant for acute lymphoblastic leukemia, so the T cells may come from the graft donor.

CDR3 DNA: TGTGCCAGCAGTTACTCCGGGATCTATTCACCCCTCCACTTT. Encoded protein: CASSYSGIYSPLHF. The chain recombines TRBV6-5 with TRBJ1-6; D remains ambiguous. This CDR3 is built from 14 residues. Trimming stripped 0 bases from V and 8 bases from J, with 8 bases between. Per the germline V gene, CDR1 is MNHEY and CDR2 is SVGAGI.

This chain connects TRBV27 to TRBJ2-7; weak D call: TRBD1 (6 bases). The germline V and J ends were trimmed by 4 bases and 3 bases, with 16 bases remaining between them. CDR1 and CDR2 from the germline V gene are MNHEY and SMNVEV (reference sequence). CDR3 length equals 15 residues. The CDR3 DNA follows: TGTGCCAGCAGTTCTTGGACAGCTGGGGGCTACGAGCAGTACTTC. As protein: CASSSWTAGGYEQYF.

This clonotype was seen at least ten times. This sequence joins TRBV7-9 and TRBJ2-7; D gene unclear. Germline V gene lookup returns CDR1 SEHNR and CDR2 FQNEAQ (reference sequence). CDR3 length: 12 residues. Trimming removed 3 bases at V and 5 bases at J, with 8 bases between. CDR3 sequence: CASSFGRDEQYF. The DNA for the CDR3 is TGTGCCAGCAGCTTCGGACGGGACGAGCAGTACTTC.

This clonotype has a count of ten or more. The chain recombines TRBV28 with TRBJ2-5; D is unclear. CDR3 length equals 14 residues. CDR1 MDHEN and CDR2 SYDVKM come from the germline V gene. V was clipped by 10 bases and J by 3 bases, with 18 bases between them. Written as DNA, the CDR3 is TGTGCCACCAACCGTTGGGGAATGGAAGAGACCCAGTACTTC. Translation gives CATNRWGMEETQYF.

This clonotype occurred many times. The CDR3 is CASSLVSDPRVEQYF. The CDR3 coding sequence is TGTGCCAGCAGCTTAGTGTCGGACCCGAGGGTGGAGCAGTACTTC. The chain recombines TRBV11-2 with TRBJ2-7; D possibly corresponds to TRBD2 (5 bases). The V gene's germline CDR1 is SGHAT and CDR2 FQNNGV. The CDR3 has 15 amino acids. V lost 1 base, J lost 7 bases, and 17 bases lay in between.

The chain has TRBV3-1 and TRBJ1-4; the match to TRBD1 covers 7 bases. The CDR3 consists of 14 residues. Germline lookup yields CDR1 LGHDT and CDR2 YNNKEL (reference sequence). Trimming at V came to 4 bases and at J to 5 bases, leaving 4 bases not matched to a gene. The CDR3: CASSPRGSNEKLFF. CDR3 nucleotide sequence: TGTGCCAGCAGCCCCAGGGGGTCGAATGAAAAACTGTTTTTT.

This clonotype was detected many times. This chain uses TRBV5-1 with TRBJ2-2, with D perhaps TRBD2 (6 bases). The germline CDR1 and CDR2 sequences are SGHRS and YFSETQ. Between the trimmed V and J ends, which lost 2 bases and 4 bases, there was a span of 12 bases. The CDR3 consists of 15 residues. In DNA form, the CDR3 reads TGCGCCAGCAGCTTTAGGCGGGGCTTCACCGGGGAGCTGTTTTTT. Its protein is CASSFRRGFTGELFF. The full variable domain, completed using reference TRBV5-1 and TRBJ2-2, is KAGVTQTPRYLIKTRGQQVTLSCSPISGHRSVSWYQQTPGQGLQFLFEYFSETQRNKGNFPGRFSGRQFSNSRSEMNVSTLELGDSALYLCASSFRRGFTGELFFGEGSRLTVL.

This clonotype was observed at least ten times. The DNA of the CDR3 is TGTGCCAGCAGCGCCGAAACAGGGGTGGAGACCCAGTACTTC. Amino acids: CASSAETGVETQYF. V gene TRBV9 combines with J gene TRBJ2-5; 7 bases align to TRBD1. There are 14 residues in the CDR3. CDR1 and CDR2 from the germline V gene are SGDLS and YYNGEE. V lost 3 bases to trimming and J lost 5 bases; unmatched junction nucleotides: 7.

This clonotype was seen repeatedly, ten times or more. The gene calls are TRBV28 and TRBJ1-5, with a tentative D call TRBD1 (5 bases). This CDR3 is built from 14 residues. V was trimmed by 4 bases and J by 5 bases, leaving 12 bases between them. The germline CDR1 and CDR2 sequences are MDHEN and SYDVKM. The CDR3 DNA reads as TGTGCCAGCAGTTCCGGCTCGGGGGATCAGCCCCAGCATTTT. It specifies CASSSGSGDQPQHF. Complete variable domain (other parts from reference TRBV28 and TRBJ1-5): DVKVTQSSRYLVKRTGEKVFLECVQDMDHENMFWYRQDPGLGLRLIYFSYDVKMKEKGDIPEGYSVSREKKERFSLILESASTNQTSMYLCASSSGSGDQPQHFGDGTRLSIL.

This clonotype was seen repeatedly, ten times or more. CDR3 nucleotides: TGTGCCAGCAGTACAGGGGGTATCGGCACTGAAGCTTTCTTT. Translated: CASSTGGIGTEAFF. The V gene is TRBV4-2, the J gene TRBJ1-1; 8 nucleotides align to TRBD1. The CDR3 is 14 residues long. The junction had 7 bases not matched to a gene; V was cut back by 6 bases and J by 4 bases. Germline V CDR1 and CDR2: LGHNA, YNFKEQ.

The V and J genes are TRBV4-1 and TRBJ2-3, with a tentative D call TRBD2 (6 bases). With 4 bases removed from V and 3 bases from J, the gap between germline ends came to 14 bases. CDR3 length: 15 residues. CDR1 is MGHRA, CDR2 YSYEKL, per germline. DNA of the CDR3: TGCGCCAGCAGCCCCGATGGACTAATAACAGATACGCAGTATTTT. Translation: CASSPDGLITDTQYF.

Many counts were recorded for this clonotype. The rearrangement uses TRBV7-9 and TRBJ1-5; the match to TRBD1 covers 10 bases. This CDR3 has 13 residues. With 8 bases clipped from V and 8 bases from J, the junction kept 6 bases outside the gene matches. Germline lookup yields CDR1 SEHNR and CDR2 FQNEAQ (reference sequence). The CDR3 region is CASGTGAFEPQHF. CDR3 bases: TGTGCCAGCGGGACAGGGGCTTTTGAGCCCCAGCATTTT.

This sequence joins TRBV6-2 or TRBV6-3 and TRBJ1-1; the D gene is possibly TRBD1 (5 bases). There are 16 residues in the CDR3. Trimming removed 5 bases at V and 0 bases at J, with 16 bases between. Looked up from germline, CDR1 is MNHEY and CDR2 is SVGEGT. This CDR3 reads CASSMGRALMNTEAFF. CDR3 sequence (DNA): TGTGCCAGCAGTATGGGACGGGCCCTGATGAACACTGAAGCTTTCTTT.

This clonotype was counted many times. The chain links TRBV20-1 to TRBJ2-7, with TRBD2 matching 10 bases. Trimming at V came to 6 bases and at J to 6 bases, leaving 8 bases not matched to a gene. The CDR3 extends over 13 amino acids. Germline CDR1 DFQATT, CDR2 SNEGSKA (reference sequence). The CDR3 DNA reads TGCAGTGCAGAAGCGGGAGGGCCCTCCGAGCAGTACTTC. Amino acid sequence: CSAEAGGPSEQYF.

The rearrangement links TRBV27 to TRBJ1-1; D may be TRBD1 (5 bases). This CDR3 is built from 14 residues. Germline CDR1 and CDR2: MNHEY and SMNVEV (reference sequence). V was cut by 6 bases and J by 0 bases, with 11 bases left in between. The CDR3 coding sequence is TGTGCCAGCAGACAGGTTTGGATGAACACTGAAGCTTTCTTT. This codes for CASRQVWMNTEAFF.